The next 6 T cell receptor beta chains were all read from a single sample in a study of blood T cell repertoires in COVID-19. Only in-frame clones appear in the TCRdb table, and some are missing; sequencing was by immunoSEQ multiplex PCR. The data hold about 130,000 clones, with under 95% observed a single time. The source material was peripheral blood. These receptors were obtained from a man in his forties or fifties with active COVID-19.

The CDR3 DNA is TGTGCCAGCAGCCGCGACAGGGCTACTGAAGCTTTCTTT. It codes for CASSRDRATEAFF. The chain uses TRBV7-2 and TRBJ1-1; 7 bases align to TRBD1. Per germline, CDR1 SGHTA and CDR2 FQGNSA. V shed 5 bases, J shed 5 bases, and the junction held 5 bases outside the gene matches. There are 13 residues in the CDR3.

This chain links TRBV6-2 or TRBV6-3 with TRBJ1-2; 9 bases align to TRBD1. The germline V gene encodes CDR1 MNHEY and CDR2 SVGEGT. V gave up 2 bases and J gave up 4 bases; unmatched junction bases: 5. This CDR3 comprises 15 residues. In nucleotides, the CDR3 is TGTGCCAGCAGTTACGGACAGGGGAGCCGCTATGGCTACACCTTC. It translates to CASSYGQGSRYGYTF.

V usage is TRBV5-1 and J usage is TRBJ2-4; perhaps TRBD1 as D (6 bases). Trimming took 0 bases from V and 5 from J, leaving 12 bases between them. This CDR3 region has 15 residues. Germline values: CDR1 SGHRS, CDR2 YFSETQ. The CDR3 DNA reads TGCGCCAGCAGCTTGGATACAGGGACCCAAAACATTCAGTACTTC. This encodes CASSLDTGTQNIQYF. The variable domain in full, completed from reference TRBV5-1 and TRBJ2-4, reads KAGVTQTPRYLIKTRGQQVTLSCSPISGHRSVSWYQQTPGQGLQFLFEYFSETQRNKGNFPGRFSGRQFSNSRSEMNVSTLELGDSALYLCASSLDTGTQNIQYFGAGTRLSVL.

The chain employs TRBV7-6 and TRBJ2-5; D remains ambiguous. Trimming took 4 bases from V and 1 from J, leaving 13 bases between them. CDR3 length: 15 residues. Germline CDR1 is SGHVS and CDR2 is FNYEAQ. The CDR3 spells CASSSLYSSQETQYF. In DNA, the CDR3 is TGTGCCAGCAGCTCGTTGTACAGCTCCCAAGAGACCCAGTACTTC.

This chain uses TRBV21-1 with TRBJ2-7; TRBD2 is the table's D call and was not checked against the DNA. TRBV21-1 is a pseudogene. This CDR3 comprises 12 residues. The CDR3 reads CASSKGRYEQYF. Here the CDR3 DNA reads TGTGCCAGCAGCAAAGGTCGGTACGAGCAGTACTTC.

The genes are TRBV20-1 and TRBJ2-5, with 7 nucleotides matching TRBD2. From germline, CDR1 is DFQATT and CDR2 SNEGSKA (reference sequence). V lost 6 bases, J lost 5 bases, and 12 bases stayed unmatched. The CDR3 covers 14 residues. CDR3 DNA sequence: TGCAGTGCCAGTGTAGCGGGCTTACCTGAGACCCAGTACTTC. Residues: CSASVAGLPETQYF.